These 30 T cell receptor beta chains were sequenced from one sample in a study of cytomegalovirus exposure and HLA in healthy donors. The PCR had 60 Vbeta and 13 Jbeta primers. The data were produced by immunoSEQ multiplex PCR, yet TCRdb's version contains in-frame clones alone and is incomplete. The table shows around 160,000 clones, with 75% occurring only once. Source material: PBMCs. These receptor sequences come from a woman aged 40 to 50 in good health and CMV-seropositive.

The V and J genes are TRBV29-1 and TRBJ2-1; 9 bases fit TRBD2. Per germline, CDR1 SQVTM and CDR2 ANQGSEA. The CDR3 runs 12 residues. The V gene end was trimmed by 7 bases and the J gene end by 8 bases; junction bases not matched to a gene: 6. The CDR3 DNA reads TGCAGCGGAGGACTAGCGAGGGATGAGCAGTTCTTC. Protein sequence: CSGGLARDEQFF.

J is TRBJ2-5 and V is TRBV7-8, with 8 bases aligning to TRBD2. V lost 4 bases to trimming and J lost 2 bases; unmatched junction nucleotides: 3. The CDR3 has 14 residues. Germline V gene lookup returns CDR1 SGHVS and CDR2 FQNEAQ. The CDR3 loop reads CASSYSGGQETQYF. In DNA, the CDR3 is TGTGCCAGCAGCTACTCGGGAGGGCAAGAGACCCAGTACTTC. The whole variable domain, remainder taken from reference TRBV7-8 and TRBJ2-5, is GAGVSQSPRYKVAKRGQDVALRCDPISGHVSLFWYQQALGQGPEFLTYFQNEAQLDKSGLPSDRFFAERPEGSVSTLKIQRTQQEDSAVYLCASSYSGGQETQYFGPGTRLLVL.

A few counts support this clone. The chain employs TRBV28 and TRBJ1-1, with 7 bases identical to TRBD1. Germline-derived CDR1 and CDR2 are MDHEN and SYDVKM. CDR3 length: 14 amino acids. The V segment lost 5 bases and the J segment 0 bases; nucleotides outside the gene matches: 3. In DNA, the CDR3 is TGTGCCAGCAGTCCGGGACAGTTGAACACTGAAGCTTTCTTT. This sequence encodes CASSPGQLNTEAFF. Drawing the rest from reference TRBV28 and TRBJ1-1, the complete variable domain is DVKVTQSSRYLVKRTGEKVFLECVQDMDHENMFWYRQDPGLGLRLIYFSYDVKMKEKGDIPEGYSVSREKKERFSLILESASTNQTSMYLCASSPGQLNTEAFFGQGTRLTVV.

The V gene is TRBV27, the J gene TRBJ2-6, with D perhaps TRBD1 (6 bases). The germline V gene has CDR1 MNHEY and CDR2 SMNVEV (reference sequence). The CDR3 contains 18 residues. V dropped 6 bases and J dropped 3 bases, with 21 bases sitting between them. The DNA of the CDR3 is TGTGCCAGCAGCCGGGACATGGGGAAGTTTTTTGGGGCCAACGTCCTGACTTTC. Translation gives CASSRDMGKFFGANVLTF.

J is TRBJ1-3 and V is TRBV19; D may be TRBD1 (5 bases). Trimming cost V 7 bases and J 0 bases, with 16 bases left between them. This CDR3 has 16 residues. Per the germline V gene, CDR1 is LNHDA and CDR2 is SQIVND (reference sequence). The CDR3, as DNA: TGTGCCAGTACCATTACAGGAAGAGGCTCTGGAAACACCATATATTTT. Amino acids: CASTITGRGSGNTIYF.

This chain connects TRBV10-3 to TRBJ1-1; D ambiguous. This CDR3 has 13 amino acids. V was pared by 8 bases and J by 0 bases, with 10 bases between. Looked up from germline, CDR1 is ENHRY and CDR2 is SYGVKD. For the CDR3, the DNA is TGTGCCATCTCGCGGGCACTGAACACTGAAGCTTTCTTT. Its protein product is CAISRALNTEAFF.

The chain links TRBV4-2 to TRBJ2-7, with 12 positions matching TRBD1. Germline values: CDR1 LGHNA, CDR2 YNFKEQ. The ends lost 1 base at V and 3 bases at J; junction bases unmatched: 4. CDR3 length equals 16 residues. The DNA for the CDR3 is TGTGCCAGCAGCCAAGTCGGGACAGGGGGCCACTACGAGCAGTACTTC. Amino acids: CASSQVGTGGHYEQYF.

This clone came up once. The chain links TRBV7-9 to TRBJ1-1, with a tentative D call TRBD1 (6 bases). The CDR3 runs 14 residues. CDR1 SEHNR and CDR2 FQNEAQ come from the germline V gene (reference sequence). Trimming removed 6 bases from V and 0 bases from J, with 11 bases in between. CDR3: CASSLTGMNTEAFF. The DNA for the CDR3 is TGTGCCAGCAGTCTTACAGGGATGAACACTGAAGCTTTCTTT. Full variable domain (outside the CDR3, taken from reference TRBV7-9 and TRBJ1-1): DTGVSQNPRHKITKRGQNVTFRCDPISEHNRLYWYRQTLGQGPEFLTYFQNEAQLEKSRLLSDRFSAERPKGSFSTLEIQRTEQGDSAMYLCASSLTGMNTEAFFGQGTRLTVV.

This clone turned up a few times. The chain is built from TRBV5-1 and TRBJ2-7; perhaps TRBD1 as D (6 bases). Looked up from germline, CDR1 is SGHRS and CDR2 is YFSETQ. CDR3 length equals 17 residues. Trimming pared 0 bases from V and 2 bases from J, leaving 18 bases between. CDR3 sequence reads: CASSLVVGGQSTYEQYF. Here the CDR3 DNA reads TGCGCCAGCAGCTTGGTAGTAGGCGGACAGTCCACCTACGAGCAGTACTTC.

In this sample, this clone turned up a few times. This chain joins TRBV6-5 and TRBJ2-5, with D perhaps TRBD1 (5 bases). TRBJ2-7 explains the end of the DNA better; the J call may be wrong. Per the germline V gene, CDR1 is MNHEY and CDR2 is SVGAGI. The CDR3 extends over 13 amino acids. The chain's CDR3 is CAIGARYPYEQYF. The CDR3 nucleotides read TGTGCCATTGGGGCCAGGTACCCCTACGAGCAGTACTTC.

This chain uses TRBV4-3 with TRBJ2-5, with a weak D call TRBD1 (5 bases). The J call may be in error: the DNA end matches TRBJ2-7 better. The germline gives CDR1 LGHNA, CDR2 YSLEER. The length of the CDR3 is 15 residues. The CDR3 coding sequence is TGCGCCAGCAGCCAAGACCACGGACAATCCTACGAGCAGTACTTC. It is translated as CASSQDHGQSYEQYF.

This clone was seen just once. V is TRBV2 and J is TRBJ1-2; 11 bases are a match to TRBD1. V gave up 4 bases and J gave up 4 bases; unmatched junction bases: 2. Per germline, CDR1 SNHLY and CDR2 FYNNEI. This CDR3 is built from 14 residues. In nucleotides, the CDR3 is TGTGCCAGCAGTGGGACAGGGGGCGGCTATGGCTACACCTTC. It codes for CASSGTGGGYGYTF.

Regarding this clone: The sample has other DNA sequences that encode this CDR3 too. This chain joins TRBV11-2 and TRBJ2-1; D ambiguous. Trimming took 0 bases from V and 7 from J, leaving 4 bases between them. This CDR3 has 12 residues. Germline-derived CDR1 and CDR2 are SGHAT and FQNNGV. The CDR3 here is CASSLEQNEQFF. The CDR3 DNA is TGTGCCAGCAGCTTAGAGCAGAATGAGCAGTTCTTC.

V usage is TRBV5-4 and J usage is TRBJ2-1, with TRBD2 identical over 11 bases. This CDR3 is built from 16 residues. With V trimmed by 4 bases and J by 9 bases, 12 bases remained unmatched. Germline V gene lookup returns CDR1 SGHNT and CDR2 YYREEE (reference sequence). CDR3 coding DNA: TGTGCCAGCAGCCTCCTGACTAGCGGGAAGGGTGGTGAGCAGTTCTTC. Its translation is CASSLLTSGKGGEQFF. Variable domain in full (rest from reference TRBV5-4 and TRBJ2-1): ETGVTQSPTHLIKTRGQQVTLRCSSQSGHNTVSWYQQALGQGPQFIFQYYREEENGRGNFPPRFSGLQFPNYSSELNVNALELDDSALYLCASSLLTSGKGGEQFFGPGTRLTVL.

The DNA for the CDR3 is TGTGCCAGTAGTCCACGTCCGGGACAGGGGGACTATGGCTACACCTTC. Protein: CASSPRPGQGDYGYTF. The V call is TRBV19, the J call TRBJ1-2; 11 bases fit TRBD1. Unmatched junction bases numbered 8, after V lost 5 bases and J lost 3 bases. CDR3 length equals 16 residues. Germline V gene lookup returns CDR1 LNHDA and CDR2 SQIVND (reference sequence).

The V gene is TRBV19, the J gene TRBJ2-7; D not resolved. Germline CDR1 is LNHDA and CDR2 is SQIVND (reference sequence). Deletions cut 5 bases from V and 5 bases from J, with 10 bases between. CDR3 size: 12 residues. The CDR3 coding sequence is TGTGCCAGTAGTCAAAGACGGGACGAGCAGTACTTC. Translation: CASSQRRDEQYF.

The V and J genes are TRBV6-1 and TRBJ1-5; weak D call: TRBD1 (6 bases). CDR3 length: 16 amino acids. Trimming pared 3 bases from V and 9 bases from J, leaving 21 bases between. The germline V gene encodes CDR1 MNHNS and CDR2 SASEGT. CDR3 region: CASSELGTRGKVPQHF. In DNA, the CDR3 is TGTGCCAGCAGTGAGTTGGGGACCAGGGGCAAGGTGCCCCAGCATTTT.

V and J are TRBV29-1 and TRBJ2-2, with 9 positions matching TRBD2. With V trimmed by 7 bases and J by 7 bases, 13 bases remained unmatched. The CDR3 runs to 15 residues. Per germline, CDR1 SQVTM and CDR2 ANQGSEA. CDR3 DNA: TGCAGCGCTCGGGGGGCGGGAGGGCCCGGCGGGGAGCTGTTTTTT. It is translated as CSARGAGGPGGELFF.

The sample holds a few counts of this clone. The chain carries TRBV5-4 and TRBJ2-7, with 10 nucleotides matching TRBD1. The CDR3 is 14 residues long. CDR1 and CDR2 from the germline V gene are SGHNT and YYREEE (reference sequence). The V and J ends lost 4 bases and 3 bases, in that order; junction bases with no gene match: 4. For the CDR3, the DNA is TGTGCCAGCAGCCCAAGGGACAGGGGCTACGAGCAGTACTTC. Translation gives CASSPRDRGYEQYF. The full variable domain, rest sourced from reference TRBV5-4 and TRBJ2-7, is ETGVTQSPTHLIKTRGQQVTLRCSSQSGHNTVSWYQQALGQGPQFIFQYYREEENGRGNFPPRFSGLQFPNYSSELNVNALELDDSALYLCASSPRDRGYEQYFGPGTRLTVT.

A word on this clone: One end of the junction varies from germline; a read error may be responsible. This sequence joins TRBV7-9 and TRBJ2-7, with 8 bases that match TRBD1. The CDR3 runs 15 residues. The germline V gene encodes CDR1 SEHNR and CDR2 FQNEAQ (reference sequence). The CDR3 sequence is CSSSFLQGVGGEQYF. CDR3 nucleotide sequence: TGTTCCAGCAGCTTTCTACAGGGGGTCGGGGGAGAGCAGTACTTC.

The V call is TRBV28, the J call TRBJ1-2, with TRBD1 matching over 10 bases. The germline V gene encodes CDR1 MDHEN and CDR2 SYDVKM. CDR3 size: 15 residues. The V segment lost 3 bases and the J segment 7 bases; nucleotides outside the gene matches: 8. This CDR3 is CASSFVPGQGLGYTF. The CDR3 nucleotides read TGTGCCAGCAGTTTCGTTCCGGGACAGGGGCTTGGCTACACCTTC.

This clone was counted once. V is TRBV18 and J is TRBJ1-5; D unresolved. Germline values: CDR1 KGHSH, CDR2 LQKENI. This CDR3 spans 15 amino acids. Trimming stripped 3 bases from V and 3 bases from J, with 12 bases between. Here the CDR3 reads CASSPSWAPNQPQHF. The CDR3, as DNA: TGTGCCAGCTCACCCTCTTGGGCGCCCAATCAGCCCCAGCATTTT. The full variable domain, completed using reference TRBV18 and TRBJ1-5, is NAGVMQNPRHLVRRRGQEARLRCSPMKGHSHVYWYRQLPEEGLKFMVYLQKENIIDESGMPKERFSAEFPKEGPSILRIQQVVRGDSAAYFCASSPSWAPNQPQHFGDGTRLSIL.

The V and J genes are TRBV2 and TRBJ1-1; 8 positions agree with TRBD1. The V gene's germline CDR1 is SNHLY and CDR2 FYNNEI. The CDR3 runs 13 residues. Trimming removed 5 bases from V and 4 bases from J; junction bases left unmatched: 3. DNA for the CDR3: TGTGCCAGCAGTAAGGACAGGGCCACTGAAGCTTTCTTT. Translated: CASSKDRATEAFF.

The chain has TRBV27 and TRBJ2-1; TRBD2 matches 10 bases. The trim removed 5 bases at V and 5 bases at J, leaving 6 bases unmatched. Germline V lookup: CDR1 MNHEY, CDR2 SMNVEV (reference sequence). CDR3 size: 15 residues. The DNA of the CDR3 is TGTGCCAGCAGTGCGAGGACTAGCGGACACAATGAGCAGTTCTTC. As protein: CASSARTSGHNEQFF.

The rearrangement joins TRBV2 to TRBJ1-3; D uncertain. The CDR3 is 13 residues long. Per germline, CDR1 SNHLY and CDR2 FYNNEI. Trimming cost V 4 bases and J 3 bases, with 7 bases left between them. The CDR3 loop is CASSAGNGNTIYF. The DNA of the CDR3 is TGTGCCAGCAGTGCGGGAAATGGAAACACCATATATTTT. Drawing the rest from reference TRBV2 and TRBJ1-3, the complete variable domain is EPEVTQTPSHQVTQMGQEVILRCVPISNHLYFYWYRQILGQKVEFLVSFYNNEISEKSEIFDDQFSVERPDGSNFTLKIRSTKLEDSAMYFCASSAGNGNTIYFGEGSWLTVV.

The table lists this clone with a few counts. As DNA, the CDR3 is TGTGCCTGGAGTTATACAGGGGGCAGGAATGGCTACACCTTC. Protein product: CAWSYTGGRNGYTF. V gene TRBV30 combines with J gene TRBJ1-2; 9 bases agree with TRBD1. J was trimmed by 6 bases and V by 2 bases; bases with no gene match: 7. The CDR3 is made up of 14 amino acids. Germline loops: CDR1 GTSNPN, CDR2 SVGIG (reference sequence).

The table lists this clone with a few counts. The chain is built from TRBV15 and TRBJ2-3, with a tentative D call TRBD2 (5 bases). There are 16 residues in the CDR3. V was cut by 5 bases and J by 1 base, with 16 bases left in between. Per the germline V gene, CDR1 is LNHNV and CDR2 is YYDKDF (reference sequence). CDR3 in amino acids: CATSREGGGGTDTQYF. CDR3 nucleotide sequence: TGTGCCACCAGCCGCGAAGGTGGAGGCGGCACAGATACGCAGTATTTT.

The CDR3 sequence: CASSYRGYEQYF. Written as DNA, the CDR3 is TGTGCCAGCAGCTACCGGGGCTACGAGCAGTACTTC. The chain combines TRBV11-2 with TRBJ2-7; possibly TRBD2 for D (5 bases). Trimming left V 4 bases short and J 3 bases short, with 7 bases between. CDR3 length equals 12 residues. Germline CDR1 and CDR2: SGHAT and FQNNGV.

J is TRBJ2-1 and V is TRBV5-4, with 9 bases identical to TRBD2. With V trimmed by 4 bases and J by 4 bases, 9 bases remained unmatched. The germline V gene has CDR1 SGHNT and CDR2 YYREEE (reference sequence). CDR3 length: 16 residues. The CDR3 here is CASSPSTAGGYNEQFF. CDR3 nucleotides: TGTGCCAGCAGCCCGTCTACGGCGGGAGGGTACAATGAGCAGTTCTTC.

The gene calls are TRBV15 and TRBJ2-5; the D is unclear. Per the germline V gene, CDR1 is LNHNV and CDR2 is YYDKDF (reference sequence). V was clipped by 1 base and J by 4 bases, with 7 bases between them. The CDR3 spans 13 residues. CDR3 region: CATSRAKRETQYF. Here the CDR3 DNA reads TGTGCCACCAGCAGAGCGAAGCGAGAGACCCAGTACTTC. Together with reference TRBV15 and TRBJ2-5, the CDR3 gives the full variable domain: DAMVIQNPRYQVTQFGKPVTLSCSQTLNHNVMYWYQQKSSQAPKLLFHYYDKDFNNEADTPDNFQSRRPNTSFCFLDIRSPGLGDTAMYLCATSRAKRETQYFGPGTRLLVL.